A single T cell receptor beta chain is shown here with its context. What it binds is unknown. Profiled with immunoSEQ multiplex PCR; TCRdb holds only in-frame clones, not every one. Among around 140,000 clones listed, 90% were seen once. The V gene end was trimmed by 6 bases and the J gene end by 2 bases; junction bases not matched to a gene: 11. The CDR3 consists of 17 residues. Germline-derived CDR1 and CDR2 are LNHDA and SQIVND (reference sequence). Baseline, cycle 4 day 1, and cycle 7 day 1 were the blood sampling points. The data stem from a study of OX40 agonist ivuxolimab in advanced cancers. Study results and caveats: CD8+ T cells showed, on average, more clonal expansion than CD4+ cells.

The TCR sequence derives from an adult with an advanced solid tumor such as melanoma, head and neck, liver or kidney cancer. The rearrangement links TRBV19 to TRBJ2-5, with 11 bases fitting TRBD1. The sample here was CD4+ or CD8+ T cells sorted from blood, taken in a trial of the OX40 agonist ivuxolimab. The CDR3 reads CASSLRTGGQPQETQYF. CDR3 bases: TGTGCCAGTAGCCTACGGACAGGGGGCCAGCCTCAAGAGACCCAGTACTTC.